The sequence of this TCR beta chain was determined in a study of T cell changes during pregnancy in multiple sclerosis. Data came from immunoSEQ multiplex PCR; TCRdb stores just in-frame clones and leaves some out. The profile shows 50,000 to 75,000 clones, 91% of them singletons. The CDR3 is 13 residues long. V was cut by 6 bases and J by 5 bases, with 11 bases left in between. The germline gives CDR1 KGHSH, CDR2 LQKENI. This rearrangement joins TRBV18 to TRBJ1-5; D may be TRBD1 (5 bases). This sequence was found in a female donor in good health, enrolled as a control in a pregnancy study. Sequencing was performed on peripheral blood, taken after pregnancy. In DNA, the CDR3 is TGTGCCAGCTCGGCAGACAGAGATCAGCCCCAGCATTTT. Residues: CASSADRDQPQHF.